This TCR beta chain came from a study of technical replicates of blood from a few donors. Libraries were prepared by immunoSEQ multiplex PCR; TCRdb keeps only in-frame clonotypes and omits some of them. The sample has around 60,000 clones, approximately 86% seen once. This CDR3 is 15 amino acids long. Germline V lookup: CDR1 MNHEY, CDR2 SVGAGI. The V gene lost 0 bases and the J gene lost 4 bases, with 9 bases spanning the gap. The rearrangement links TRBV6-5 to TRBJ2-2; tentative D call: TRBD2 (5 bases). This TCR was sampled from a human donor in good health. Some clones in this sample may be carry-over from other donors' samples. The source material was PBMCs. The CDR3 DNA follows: TGTGCCAGCAGTTACTCAAGACTAACCACCGGGGAGCTGTTTTTT. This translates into CASSYSRLTTGELFF.